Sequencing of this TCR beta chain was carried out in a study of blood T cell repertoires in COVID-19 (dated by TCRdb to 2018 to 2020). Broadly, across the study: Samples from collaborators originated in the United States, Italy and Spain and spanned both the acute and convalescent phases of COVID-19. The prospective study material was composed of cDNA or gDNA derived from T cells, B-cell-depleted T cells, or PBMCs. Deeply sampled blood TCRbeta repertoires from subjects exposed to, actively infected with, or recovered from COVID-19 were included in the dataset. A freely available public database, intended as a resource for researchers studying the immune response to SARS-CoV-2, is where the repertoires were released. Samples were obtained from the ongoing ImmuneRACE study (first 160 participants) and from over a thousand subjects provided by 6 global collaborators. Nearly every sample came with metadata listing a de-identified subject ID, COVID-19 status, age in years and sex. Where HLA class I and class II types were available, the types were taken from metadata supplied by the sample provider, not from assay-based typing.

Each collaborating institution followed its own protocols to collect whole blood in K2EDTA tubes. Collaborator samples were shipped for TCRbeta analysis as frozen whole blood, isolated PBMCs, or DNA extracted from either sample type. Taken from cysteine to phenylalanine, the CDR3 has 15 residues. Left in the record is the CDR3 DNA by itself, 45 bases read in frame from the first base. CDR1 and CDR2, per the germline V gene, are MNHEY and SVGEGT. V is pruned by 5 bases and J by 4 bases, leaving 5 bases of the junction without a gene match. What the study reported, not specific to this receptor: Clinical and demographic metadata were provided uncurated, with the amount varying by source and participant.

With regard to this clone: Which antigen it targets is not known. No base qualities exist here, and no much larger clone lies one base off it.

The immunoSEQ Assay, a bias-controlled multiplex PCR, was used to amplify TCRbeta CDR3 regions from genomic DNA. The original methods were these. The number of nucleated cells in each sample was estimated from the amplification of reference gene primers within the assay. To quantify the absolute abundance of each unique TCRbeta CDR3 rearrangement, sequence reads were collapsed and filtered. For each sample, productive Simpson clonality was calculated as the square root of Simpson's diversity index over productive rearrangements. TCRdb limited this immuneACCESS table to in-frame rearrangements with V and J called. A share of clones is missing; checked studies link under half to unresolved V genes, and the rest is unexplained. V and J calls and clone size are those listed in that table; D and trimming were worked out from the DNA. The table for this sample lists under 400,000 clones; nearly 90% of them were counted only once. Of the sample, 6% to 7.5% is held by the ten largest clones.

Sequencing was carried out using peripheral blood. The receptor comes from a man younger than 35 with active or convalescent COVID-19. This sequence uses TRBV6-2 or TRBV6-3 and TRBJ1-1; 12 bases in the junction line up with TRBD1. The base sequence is TGTGCCAGCAGTCTCCGGGACAGGGGGCGCACTGAAGCTTTCTTT. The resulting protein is CASSLRDRGRTEAFF.